Ten or more counts support the clone carrying this T cell receptor (beta chain). These data belong to a study of T cells in Graves' hyperthyroidism and ophthalmopathy. The CDR3 is made up of 12 amino acids. Trimming left V 5 bases short and J 3 bases short, with 8 bases between. Germline-derived CDR1 and CDR2 are ENHRY and SYGVKD. Amplification of TCR beta CDR3 regions used RNA as the template. Carried out on the TCR CDR3, a first-round RT-PCR used the HTBI primer set. Each CDR3 protein gets one entry after TCRdb re-called the multiplex PCR reads with MiXCR. The data contain approximately 250,000 distinct CDR3 sequences, approximately 24% of them singletons.

The source of this sequence is a woman aged 35 to 49 with Graves' ophthalmopathy. V usage is TRBV10-3 and J usage is TRBJ2-7; D is unresolved. The specimen sequenced was blood. The CDR3: CAISPRDYEQYF. CDR3 DNA: TGTGCCATCAGTCCCCGAGACTACGAGCAGTACTTC.